Listed below are T cell receptor beta chains from one sample, sequenced in a study of Ad26.COV2.S vaccination and SARS-CoV-2 variants. The table came from immunoSEQ multiplex PCR; TCRdb's copy has only in-frame clones and leaves some out. The table includes 300,000 to 400,000 clones, approximately 80% detected once. The sequencing here drew on peripheral blood, taken in a trial of Ad26.COV2.S vaccine versus placebo. These receptors all stem from a person aged 18 to 65 who received the Ad26.COV2.S COVID-19 vaccine or a placebo. CDR3s include the opening cysteine and the closing phenylalanine or tryptophan. The D gene is left open where the match is weak. Only some rows state a clone size, as once, few, many or a class for expanded clones.

>TRBJ2-7|few|TRBV28|18|TRBD1
CASSSLRALRGRVYEQYF
TGTGCCAGCAGTTCTTTGAGGGCCTTAAGGGGGCGCGTATACGAGCAGTACTTC
>TRBJ2-7|once|TRBV4-1|15|TRBD1
CASSHPGQGVGEQYF
TGCGCCAGCAGCCACCCGGGACAGGGGGTAGGCGAGCAGTACTTC
>TRBJ1-1|NA|TRBV5-1|18|TRBD1
CASSLGGQGRGRDTEAFF
TGCGCCAGCAGCTTGGGTGGACAGGGAAGGGGGAGGGACACTGAAGCTTTCTTT
>TRBJ2-2|NA|TRBV6-1|16|NA
CASSEIATGRGGELFF
TGTGCCAGCAGTGAAATCGCCACAGGGAGGGGCGGGGAGCTGTTTTTT
>TRBJ1-2|few|TRBV15|16|NA
CATSRDYQGTYYGYTF
TGTGCCACCAGCAGAGATTACCAGGGAACCTACTATGGCTACACCTTC
>TRBJ2-2|once|TRBV10-3|14|TRBD1
CAIRGDRDAGELFF
TGTGCCATCAGGGGAGACAGGGACGCCGGGGAGCTGTTTTTT
>TRBJ2-7|NA|TRBV7-7|13|NA
CASSLNDDYEQYF
TGTGCTAGCAGCTTAAATGACGACTACGAGCAGTACTTC
>TRBJ1-6|NA|TRBV5-1|14|NA
CASSLADVGSPLHF
TGCGCCAGCAGCTTGGCCGACGTGGGTTCACCCCTCCACTTT
>TRBJ2-4|once|TRBV5-5|17|NA
CASSSTNRVWAKNIQYF
TGTGCCAGCAGCTCGACCAACAGGGTTTGGGCCAAAAACATTCAGTACTTC
>TRBJ2-7|NA|TRBV9|15|NA
CASSVAGTLAYEQYF
TGTGCCAGCAGCGTGGCCGGGACACTGGCCTACGAGCAGTACTTC
>TRBJ1-2|NA|TRBV28|17|TRBD1
CASSPGTGFFRGYGYTF
TGTGCCAGCAGCCCCGGGACAGGGTTTTTTCGGGGCTATGGCTACACCTTC
>TRBJ1-2|NA|TRBV5-1|15|TRBD1
CASRDSLSANYGYTF
TGCGCCAGTCGGGACAGCTTATCGGCTAACTATGGCTACACCTTC
>TRBJ2-7|NA|TRBV3-1/TRBV3-2|13|NA
CASSPLPQYEQYF
TGTGCCAGCAGCCCACTACCGCAATACGAGCAGTACTTC
>TRBJ2-5|medium-sized|TRBV6-6|14|TRBD1
CASSYSQGAKTQYF
TGTGCCAGCAGTTATTCCCAGGGGGCGAAGACCCAGTACTTC
>TRBJ1-2|NA|TRBV28|15|TRBD1
CASRPDRGRNYGYTF
TGTGCCAGCAGACCCGACAGGGGGCGCAACTATGGCTACACCTTC
>TRBJ2-7|NA|TRBV28|14|TRBD1
CASNGNRGDYEQYF
TGTGCCAGCAATGGAAACAGGGGGGACTACGAGCAGTACTTC
>TRBJ1-2|NA|TRBV12-3/TRBV12-4|13|NA
CASSFLGAGGYTF
TGTGCCAGCAGTTTTCTGGGGGCCGGTGGCTACACCTTC
>TRBJ2-7|NA|TRBV7-9|12|NA
CASSLLRDEQYF
TGTGCCAGCAGCCTTCTCCGGGACGAGCAGTACTTC
>TRBJ2-3|few|TRBV5-1|17|TRBD2
CASSSGTSGVEQDTQYF
TGCGCCAGCAGTTCCGGGACTAGCGGGGTTGAGCAAGATACGCAGTATTTT
>TRBJ2-3|NA|TRBV19|16|NA
CASSFTRGRSTDTQYF
TGTGCCAGTAGTTTTACAAGGGGCCGCAGCACAGATACGCAGTATTTT
>TRBJ1-1|NA|TRBV7-9|15|TRBD1
CASSTDRVRNTEAFF
TGTGCCAGCAGCACAGACAGGGTTCGTAACACTGAAGCTTTCTTT
>TRBJ2-2|NA|TRBV2|16|TRBD2
CASTPTSGLGTGELFF
TGTGCCAGCACCCCGACTAGCGGGTTAGGCACCGGGGAGCTGTTTTTT
>TRBJ1-2|NA|TRBV15|14|TRBD1
CATSMDRVFYGYTF
TGTGCCACCAGCATGGACAGGGTATTCTATGGCTACACCTTC
>TRBJ2-1|NA|TRBV5-6|15|NA
CASSRVTDEGNEQFF
TGTGCCAGCAGCCGGGTGACAGATGAGGGCAATGAGCAGTTCTTC
>TRBJ2-1|NA|TRBV7-8|16|TRBD1
CASSLAWTGQGHEQFF
TGTGCCAGCAGCTTAGCCTGGACAGGCCAGGGGCATGAGCAGTTCTTC
>TRBJ1-2|NA|TRBV19|15|TRBD1
CASRLFGQGDYGYTF
TGTGCCAGTCGATTGTTCGGACAGGGCGACTATGGCTACACCTTC
>TRBJ1-6|few|TRBV10-1|14|NA
CASSVNRSNSPLHF
TGCGCCAGCAGTGTAAATAGATCTAATTCACCCCTCCACTTT
>TRBJ2-1|once|TRBV3-1/TRBV3-2|14|TRBD2
CASKLAGSYNEQFF
TGTGCCAGCAAACTAGCGGGGTCCTACAATGAGCAGTTCTTC
>TRBJ1-5|NA|TRBV30|14|TRBD1
CAWGQGWRNQPQHF
TGTGCCTGGGGACAGGGCTGGCGCAATCAGCCCCAGCATTTT
>TRBJ1-1|NA|TRBV6-6|14|NA
CASSYGTKNTEAFF
TGTGCCAGCAGTTACGGGACAAAGAACACTGAAGCTTTCTTT
>TRBJ1-1|NA|TRBV29-1|13|NA
CSVGAGRNTEAFF
TGCAGCGTTGGGGCGGGGAGGAACACTGAAGCTTTCTTT
>TRBJ1-4|NA|TRBV5-4|15|NA
CASSTTGKSAEKLFF
TGTGCCAGCAGCACAACAGGGAAGTCGGCTGAAAAACTGTTTTTT
>TRBJ2-7|NA|TRBV13|15|NA
CASSLGGQGSYEQYF
TGTGCCAGCAGCTTAGGCGGTCAGGGTTCCTACGAGCAGTACTTC
>TRBJ2-6|once|TRBV6-6|15|NA
CASSQLGSGANVLTF
TGTGCCAGCAGTCAACTTGGCTCTGGGGCCAACGTCCTGACTTTC
>TRBJ2-2|NA|TRBV9|15|TRBD1
CASSVAQGPAGELFF
TGTGCCAGCAGCGTAGCACAGGGGCCGGCCGGGGAGCTGTTTTTT
>TRBJ1-6|NA|TRBV6-5|15|TRBD1
CASSSDRGEYSPLHF
TGTGCCAGCAGTTCAGACAGGGGGGAATATTCACCCCTCCACTTT
>TRBJ2-5|NA|TRBV7-2|15|TRBD1
CASSLSRGLVETQYF
TGTGCCAGCAGCTTAAGTAGGGGGCTAGTGGAGACCCAGTACTTC
>TRBJ1-1|NA|TRBV29-1|12|TRBD1
CSVYRGWAEAFF
TGCAGCGTTTACAGGGGTTGGGCTGAAGCTTTCTTT
>TRBJ1-2|NA|TRBV28|15|NA
CASSPAAGVIYGYTF
TGTGCCAGCAGTCCCGCGGCGGGGGTAATCTATGGCTACACCTTC